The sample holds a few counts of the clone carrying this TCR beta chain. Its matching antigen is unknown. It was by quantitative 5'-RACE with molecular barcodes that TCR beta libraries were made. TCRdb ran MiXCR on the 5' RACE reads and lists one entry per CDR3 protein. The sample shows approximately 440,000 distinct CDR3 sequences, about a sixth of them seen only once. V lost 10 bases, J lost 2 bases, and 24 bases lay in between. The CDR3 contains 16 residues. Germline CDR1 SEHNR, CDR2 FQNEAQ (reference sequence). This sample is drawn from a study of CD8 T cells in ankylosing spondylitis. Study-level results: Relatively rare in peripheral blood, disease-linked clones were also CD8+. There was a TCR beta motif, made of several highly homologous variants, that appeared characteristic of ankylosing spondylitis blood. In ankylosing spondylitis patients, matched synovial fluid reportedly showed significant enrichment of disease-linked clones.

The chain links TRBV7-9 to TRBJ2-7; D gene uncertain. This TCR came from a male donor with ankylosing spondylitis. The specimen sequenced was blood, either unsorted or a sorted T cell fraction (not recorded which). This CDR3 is CATEPTIWPETYEQYF. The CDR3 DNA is TGTGCCACCGAACCTACCATATGGCCAGAGACCTACGAGCAGTACTTC.